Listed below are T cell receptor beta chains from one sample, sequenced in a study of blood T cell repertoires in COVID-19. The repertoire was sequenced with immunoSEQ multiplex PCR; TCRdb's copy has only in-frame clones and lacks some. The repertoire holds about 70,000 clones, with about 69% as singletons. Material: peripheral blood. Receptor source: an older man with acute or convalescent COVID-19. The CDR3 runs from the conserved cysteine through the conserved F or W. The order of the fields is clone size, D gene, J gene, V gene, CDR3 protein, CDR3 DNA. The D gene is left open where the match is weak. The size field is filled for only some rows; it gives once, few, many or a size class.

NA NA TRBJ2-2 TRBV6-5 CASTVTGSPGELFF TGTGCCAGCACGGTCACAGGGTCCCCCGGGGAGCTGTTTTTT
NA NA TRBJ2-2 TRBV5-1 CASRSPGHPNTGELFF TGCGCCAGCAGGTCCCCGGGACATCCGAACACCGGGGAGCTGTTTTTT
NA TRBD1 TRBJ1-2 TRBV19 CASRQGTNYGYTF TGTGCCAGCCGACAGGGGACGAACTATGGCTACACCTTC
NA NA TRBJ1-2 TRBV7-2 CASSLVQGQANYGYTF TGTGCCAGCAGCTTAGTTCAGGGCCAAGCTAACTATGGCTACACCTTC
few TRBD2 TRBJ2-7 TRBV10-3 CAISGRLAYEQYF TGTGCCATCAGTGGGCGACTAGCTTACGAGCAGTACTTC
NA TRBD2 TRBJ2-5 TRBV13 CASSSWGLAGEETQYF TGTGCCAGCAGCTCGTGGGGACTAGCGGGAGAGGAGACCCAGTACTTC
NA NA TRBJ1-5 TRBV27 CASARWGREPQHF TGTGCCAGCGCGAGATGGGGGCGTGAGCCCCAGCATTTT
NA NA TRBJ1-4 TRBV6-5 CASRPTASAIEELFF TGTGCCAGCAGGCCCACTGCGAGCGCGATTGAAGAACTGTTTTTT
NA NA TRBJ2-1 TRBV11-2 CASSLLRAVEQFF TGTGCCAGCAGCTTACTCCGAGCCGTTGAGCAGTTCTTC
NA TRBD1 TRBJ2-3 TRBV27 CASNRDRATDTQYF TGTGCCAGCAACCGGGACAGGGCCACAGATACGCAGTATTTT
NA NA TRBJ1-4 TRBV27 CASSLTQGGVREKLFF TGTGCCAGCAGTTTAACCCAGGGTGGGGTTCGGGAAAAACTGTTTTTT
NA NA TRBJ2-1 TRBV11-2 CASSQRGVASWKNEQFF TGTGCCAGCAGCCAACGGGGAGTAGCTAGTTGGAAGAATGAGCAGTTCTTC
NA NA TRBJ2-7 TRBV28 CASSPTGEQYF TGTGCCAGCAGTCCGACAGGCGAGCAGTACTTC
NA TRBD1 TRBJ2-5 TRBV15 CATSRDRGQETQYF TGTGCCACCAGCAGGGACAGGGGGCAGGAGACCCAGTACTTC
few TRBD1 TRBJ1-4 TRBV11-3 CASSKGTANEKLFF TGTGCCAGCAGCAAAGGGACAGCAAATGAAAAACTGTTTTTT
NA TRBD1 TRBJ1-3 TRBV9 CASSIGQAGNTIYF TGTGCCAGCAGCATCGGACAGGCGGGAAACACCATATATTTT
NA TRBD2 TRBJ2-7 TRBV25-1 CASIGGGRHEQYF TGTGCCAGCATCGGGGGGGGTCGACACGAGCAGTACTTC
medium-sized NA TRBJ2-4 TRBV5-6 CASSLDPNFGAKNIQYF TGTGCCAGCAGCTTGGACCCCAACTTTGGAGCCAAAAACATTCAGTACTTC
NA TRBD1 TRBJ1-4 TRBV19 CASSGAGGWDEKLFF TGTGCCAGTAGTGGGGCAGGGGGCTGGGATGAAAAACTGTTTTTT
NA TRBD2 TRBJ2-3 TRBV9 CASSFRLAAPADTQYF TGTGCCAGCAGCTTCAGACTAGCGGCCCCCGCAGATACGCAGTATTTT
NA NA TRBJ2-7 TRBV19 CASSSGRDPYEQYF TGTGCCAGTAGCAGCGGTAGAGACCCCTACGAGCAGTACTTC
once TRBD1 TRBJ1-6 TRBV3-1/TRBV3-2 CASSPGTAGGSPLHF TGTGCCAGCAGCCCCGGGACAGCCGGGGGCTCACCCCTCCACTTT
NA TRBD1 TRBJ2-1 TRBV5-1 CASRPGQGNEQFF TGCGCCAGCAGACCGGGACAGGGTAATGAGCAGTTCTTC
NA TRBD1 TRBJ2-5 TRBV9 CASSPRTGMETQYF TGTGCCAGCAGCCCGCGGACAGGGATGGAGACCCAGTACTTC
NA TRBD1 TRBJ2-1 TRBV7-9 CASSLASYRQGPVHEQFF TGTGCCAGCAGCTTAGCGTCATATAGACAGGGCCCCGTCCATGAGCAGTTCTTC
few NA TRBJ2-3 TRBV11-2 CASSPPYAAGTDTQYF TGTGCCAGCAGCCCCCCATACGCGGCCGGCACAGATACGCAGTATTTT
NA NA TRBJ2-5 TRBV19 CASSRSDRPFFETQYF TGTGCCAGTAGCCGCTCAGACAGGCCCTTCTTCGAGACCCAGTACTTC
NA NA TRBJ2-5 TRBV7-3 CASSPQYQETQYF TGTGCCAGCAGCCCCCAGTACCAAGAGACCCAGTACTTC
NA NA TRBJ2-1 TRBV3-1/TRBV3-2 CASSSRERFYNEQFF TGTGCCAGCAGCTCCCGAGAGCGGTTCTACAATGAGCAGTTCTTC
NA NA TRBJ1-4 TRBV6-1 CASSEGAATNEKLFF TGTGCCAGCAGTGAGGGCGCTGCAACTAATGAAAAACTGTTTTTT
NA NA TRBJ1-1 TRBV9 CASGQNGVGTEAFF TGTGCCAGCGGACAAAATGGGGTTGGCACTGAAGCTTTCTTT
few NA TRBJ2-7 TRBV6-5 CASGRSYEQYF TGTGCCAGCGGGAGGAGTTACGAGCAGTACTTC
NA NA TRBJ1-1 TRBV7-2 CASSLVLGGYTEAFF TGTGCCAGCAGCTTAGTCCTCGGGGGATACACTGAAGCTTTCTTT
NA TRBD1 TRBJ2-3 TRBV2 CASTRGQGSTDTQYF TGTGCCAGCACAAGGGGACAGGGAAGCACAGATACGCAGTATTTT
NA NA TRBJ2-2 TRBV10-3 CAIREGSGELFF TGTGCCATCAGAGAGGGTAGCGGGGAGCTGTTTTTT
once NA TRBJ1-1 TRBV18 CASSPPRDTEAFF TGTGCCAGCTCACCACCGAGAGACACTGAAGCTTTCTTT
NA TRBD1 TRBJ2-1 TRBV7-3 CASSLNPDRGLVNEQFF TGTGCCAGCAGCTTAAATCCGGACAGGGGGCTTGTCAATGAGCAGTTCTTC
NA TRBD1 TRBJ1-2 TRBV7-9 CASSFHTGGTYGYTF TGTGCCAGCAGCTTTCACACAGGGGGTACCTATGGCTACACCTTC
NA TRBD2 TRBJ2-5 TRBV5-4 CASSPGLAGEETQYF TGTGCCAGCAGTCCGGGACTAGCGGGAGAAGAGACCCAGTACTTC
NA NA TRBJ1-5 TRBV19 CATRWSGGSNQPQHF TGTGCCACCCGTTGGTCGGGGGGAAGCAATCAGCCCCAGCATTTT
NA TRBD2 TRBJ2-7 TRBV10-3 CAIGLAGLSYEQYF TGTGCCATCGGACTAGCGGGATTGAGCTACGAGCAGTACTTC
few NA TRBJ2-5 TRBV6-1 CASSDLAEGGPQETQYF TGTGCCAGCAGTGATCTAGCGGAGGGGGGGCCTCAAGAGACCCAGTACTTC
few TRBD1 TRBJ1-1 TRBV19 CASSIPGQEVTEAFF TGTGCCAGTAGTATCCCGGGACAGGAAGTCACTGAAGCTTTCTTT
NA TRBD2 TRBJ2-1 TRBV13 CASSSSTLAGVDNEQFF TGTGCCAGCAGCTCCTCTACACTAGCGGGAGTGGACAATGAGCAGTTCTTC
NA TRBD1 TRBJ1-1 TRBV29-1 CSVGQTLNTEAFF TGCAGCGTGGGACAGACTTTGAACACTGAAGCTTTCTTT
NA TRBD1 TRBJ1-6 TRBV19 CASSARDRGLHSPLHF TGTGCCAGTAGTGCCCGGGACAGGGGGCTTCATTCACCCCTCCACTTT
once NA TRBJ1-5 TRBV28 CASSLRVKKSWDTDQPQHF TGTGCCAGCAGTTTACGGGTTAAGAAGAGCTGGGACACCGATCAGCCCCAGCATTTT
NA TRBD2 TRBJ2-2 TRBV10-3 CAISETGLANTGELFF TGTGCCATCAGTGAGACGGGACTAGCGAACACCGGGGAGCTGTTTTTT
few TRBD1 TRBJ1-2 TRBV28 CASSTAGQGDYGYTF TGTGCCAGCAGTACCGCGGGACAGGGGGACTATGGCTACACCTTC
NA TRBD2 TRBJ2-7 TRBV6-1 CASSDQGGVAYEQYF TGTGCCAGCAGTGATCAGGGAGGGGTCGCCTACGAGCAGTACTTC
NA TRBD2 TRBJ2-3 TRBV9 CASSALAGVSDTQYF TGTGCCAGCAGCGCACTAGCGGGAGTGTCAGATACGCAGTATTTT